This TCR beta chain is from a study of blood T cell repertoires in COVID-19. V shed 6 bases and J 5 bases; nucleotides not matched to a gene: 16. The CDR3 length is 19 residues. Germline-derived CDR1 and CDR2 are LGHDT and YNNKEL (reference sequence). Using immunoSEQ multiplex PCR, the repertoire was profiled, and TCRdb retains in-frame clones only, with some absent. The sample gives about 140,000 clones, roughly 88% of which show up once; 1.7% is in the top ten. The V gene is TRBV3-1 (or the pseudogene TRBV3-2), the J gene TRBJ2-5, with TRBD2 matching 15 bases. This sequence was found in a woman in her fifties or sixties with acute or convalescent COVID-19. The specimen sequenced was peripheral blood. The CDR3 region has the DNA TGTGCCAGCAGTCACGGACTAGCGGGAGGGCCAGGGAGCCGCGAGACCCAGTACTTC. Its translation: CASSHGLAGGPGSRETQYF.